This T cell receptor (beta chain) comes out of a study of T cells in Graves' hyperthyroidism and ophthalmopathy. Study overall: Peripheral blood sampling occurred at initial diagnosis, before any treatment.

Study-wide results and limits: Ophthalmopathy, as predicted by the model, came a median approximately 6.5 months after the prediction. Among clonotypes expanded in thyroid above 0.001, most were also found in blood.

This clonotype is categorized as medium-sized (0.01 to 0.1%). Its antigen is unidentified. Researchers defined stable Graves' hyperthyroidism as no ophthalmopathy progression within 18 months. It was RNA transcripts that yielded the amplified TCR beta CDR3 regions. The study used the HTBI primer set for a first-round RT-PCR of the TCR CDR3. TCRdb re-analysed the multiplex PCR reads in MiXCR, keeping a single row per CDR3 protein. The sample shows 20,000 to 30,000 distinct CDR3 sequences, roughly 46% of them seen only once. The CDR3 has 14 amino acids. V gave up 5 bases and J gave up 3 bases; unmatched junction bases: 7. The germline V gene encodes CDR1 DFQATT and CDR2 SNEGSKA (reference sequence).

The receptor comes from a woman in her 30s with Graves' hyperthyroidism. The V gene is TRBV20-1, the J gene TRBJ1-5, with 7 bases lining up with TRBD1. Sequencing was done on a sample of blood. The CDR3 region has the DNA TGCAGTGCTTCAACAGGGGCCCTCAATCAGCCCCAGCATTTT. The encoded protein is CSASTGALNQPQHF.